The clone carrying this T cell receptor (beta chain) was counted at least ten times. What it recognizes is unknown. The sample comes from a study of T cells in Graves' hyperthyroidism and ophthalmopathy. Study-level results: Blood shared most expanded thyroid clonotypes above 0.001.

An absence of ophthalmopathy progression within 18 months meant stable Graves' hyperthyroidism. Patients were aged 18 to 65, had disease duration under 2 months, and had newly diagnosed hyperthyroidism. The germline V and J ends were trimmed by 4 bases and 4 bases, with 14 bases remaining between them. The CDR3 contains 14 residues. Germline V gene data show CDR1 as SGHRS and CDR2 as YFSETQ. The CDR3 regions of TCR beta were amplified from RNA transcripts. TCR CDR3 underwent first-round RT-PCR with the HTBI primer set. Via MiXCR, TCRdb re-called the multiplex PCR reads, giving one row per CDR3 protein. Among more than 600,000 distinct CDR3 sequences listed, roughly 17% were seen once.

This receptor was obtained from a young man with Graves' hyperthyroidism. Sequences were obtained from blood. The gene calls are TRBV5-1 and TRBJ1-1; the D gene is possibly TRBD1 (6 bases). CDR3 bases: TGCGCCAGCAGCCAACAGGGAGGCGGCACTGAAGCTTTCTTT. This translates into CASSQQGGGTEAFF.